This entry lists 13 T cell receptor beta chains sequenced from one sample in a study of cytomegalovirus exposure and HLA in healthy donors. The primer mix had 60 Vbeta and 13 Jbeta primers. The assay was immunoSEQ multiplex PCR, and TCRdb's table has in-frame clones only and misses some. The sample shows around 150,000 clones, roughly 76% of them seen only once. The sequenced material came from PBMCs. The receptors shown here come from a man aged 18 to 35 in good health and CMV-seronegative.

The chain couples TRBV11-2 to TRBJ2-1; TRBD2 is a possible D gene (5 bases). Germline V gene sequence: CDR1 SGHAT, CDR2 FQNNGV. Trimming stripped 5 bases from V and 7 bases from J, with 18 bases between. The CDR3 loop spans 15 amino acids. The CDR3 reads CASSNEGRLGNEQFF. CDR3 coding DNA: TGTGCCAGCAGCAACGAGGGTCGTTTGGGGAATGAGCAGTTCTTC.

This clone was detected a few times. V gene TRBV29-1 combines with J gene TRBJ2-7; TRBD2 might be the D (6 bases). This CDR3 has 14 amino acids. Trimming shortened V by 4 bases and J by 5 bases, and 18 bases separated the two germline ends. Germline loops: CDR1 SQVTM, CDR2 ANQGSEA. CDR3: CSVVGWAGNNEQYF. CDR3 coding DNA: TGCAGCGTTGTGGGTTGGGCGGGAAACAACGAGCAGTACTTC.

The rearrangement links TRBV6-6 to TRBJ1-1; 7 positions agree with TRBD1. Trimming cost V 5 bases and J 4 bases; bases outside gene matches: 7. The CDR3 contains 14 residues. CDR1 is MNHNY and CDR2 is SVGAGI in the germline V gene (reference sequence). In DNA, the CDR3 is TGTGCCAGCAGTGACAGGGCTCGGGCCACTGAAGCTTTCTTT. Its protein product is CASSDRARATEAFF.

This clone has just one count. The V and J genes are TRBV11-3 and TRBJ2-4; the match to TRBD1 covers 8 bases. The J segment lost 4 bases and the V segment lost 5 bases, leaving 4 bases of the junction unmatched. The length of the CDR3 is 14 residues. Germline CDR1 is SGHNT and CDR2 is YENEEA. In DNA form, the CDR3 reads TGTGCCAGCAGCCCAGGGGACAGGAAAAACATTCAGTACTTC. Translated, it gives CASSPGDRKNIQYF. The entire variable domain, with the rest obtained from reference TRBV11-3 and TRBJ2-4, is as follows: EAGVVQSPRYKIIEKKQPVAFWCNPISGHNTLYWYLQNLGQGPELLIRYENEEAVDDSQLPKDRFSAERLKGVDSTLKIQPAELGDSAVYLCASSPGDRKNIQYFGAGTRLSVL.

This chain joins TRBV5-1 and TRBJ2-2, with 8 bases fitting TRBD1. Germline CDR1 and CDR2: SGHRS and YFSETQ. Losses at the gene ends were 5 bases for V and 5 bases for J; bases not matched to a gene: 8. CDR3 length equals 15 residues. CDR3 sequence: CASRRSRTGTGELFF. Here the CDR3 DNA reads TGCGCCAGCAGGCGGAGCCGGACAGGGACCGGGGAGCTGTTTTTT.

A word on this clone: A junction boundary mismatches the germline segment, possibly from a read error. Other DNA sequences in the sample encode the same CDR3. The J gene is TRBJ1-6, the V gene TRBV6-5, with TRBD1 identical over 8 bases. The CDR3 is 15 amino acids. Germline lookup yields CDR1 MNHEY and CDR2 SVGAGI. In DNA, the CDR3 is TGTGCCAGCAGTCCTGGACAGGGTGGTAATTCCCCCCTCCACTTT. It encodes CASSPGQGGNSPLHF.

The chain combines TRBV27 with TRBJ2-1; D gene uncertain. With 0 bases removed from V and 6 bases from J, the gap between germline ends came to 15 bases. This CDR3 region has 16 residues. In germline, CDR1 is MNHEY, CDR2 SMNVEV (reference sequence). For the CDR3, the DNA is TGTGCCAGCAGTTTATCGGCCGGCAGTGGAGTCAATGAGCAGTTCTTC. It specifies CASSLSAGSGVNEQFF.

V is TRBV6-5 and J is TRBJ1-1, with D unclear. This CDR3 contains 12 residues. Trimming took 4 bases from V and 4 from J, leaving 7 bases between them. Germline CDR1 is MNHEY and CDR2 is SVGAGI. In nucleotides, the CDR3 is TGTGCCAGCAGTTCCCGGAGCACTGAAGCTTTCTTT. Protein: CASSSRSTEAFF.

This CDR3 is CASSLSVGSLGHEQYF. CDR3 nucleotide sequence: TGCGCCAGCAGCTTGAGTGTCGGCAGTCTGGGCCACGAGCAGTACTTC. The V and J genes are TRBV5-1 and TRBJ2-7; no clear D gene. The V gene lost 1 base and the J gene lost 5 bases, with 19 bases spanning the gap. Germline V gene lookup returns CDR1 SGHRS and CDR2 YFSETQ. The CDR3 totals 16 residues. Full variable domain (rest looked up from reference TRBV5-1 and TRBJ2-7): KAGVTQTPRYLIKTRGQQVTLSCSPISGHRSVSWYQQTPGQGLQFLFEYFSETQRNKGNFPGRFSGRQFSNSRSEMNVSTLELGDSALYLCASSLSVGSLGHEQYFGPGTRLTVT.

This rearrangement joins TRBV19 to TRBJ1-1; the D is unclear. Trimming removed 6 bases at V and 4 bases at J, with 9 bases between. The germline CDR1 and CDR2 sequences are LNHDA and SQIVND (reference sequence). This CDR3 spans 12 amino acids. CDR3 nucleotide sequence: TGTGCCAGTAGGAACGAGGTCACTGAAGCTTTCTTT. This sequence encodes CASRNEVTEAFF. Full variable domain (missing parts from reference TRBV19 and TRBJ1-1): DGGITQSPKYLFRKEGQNVTLSCEQNLNHDAMYWYRQDPGQGLRLIYYSQIVNDFQKGDIAEGYSVSREKKESFPLTVTSAQKNPTAFYLCASRNEVTEAFFGQGTRLTVV.

J is TRBJ1-1 and V is TRBV27, with D possibly matching TRBD1 (5 bases). The V and J ends lost 3 bases and 5 bases respectively, with 22 bases between them. The germline V gene encodes CDR1 MNHEY and CDR2 SMNVEV (reference sequence). CDR3 length equals 17 residues. This CDR3 reads CASSFSGNNLHETEAFF. CDR3 nucleotides: TGTGCCAGCAGTTTTTCAGGGAATAACTTACACGAAACTGAAGCTTTCTTT.

This clone was seen a few times. This rearrangement joins TRBV27 to TRBJ2-7; D not certain. The CDR3 spans 13 residues. From germline, CDR1 is MNHEY and CDR2 SMNVEV (reference sequence). Trimming removed 3 bases at V and 0 bases at J, with 6 bases between. The CDR3, as DNA: TGTGCCAGCAGTTTTTCGAGCTCCTACGAGCAGTACTTC. This gives the protein CASSFSSSYEQYF.

The chain joins TRBV10-2 to TRBJ1-5; TRBD1 is a possible D gene (5 bases). Germline V gene data show CDR1 as WSHSY and CDR2 as SAAADI. The V gene lost 4 bases and the J gene lost 1 base, with 14 bases spanning the gap. The CDR3 contains 16 residues. CDR3 in DNA: TGCGCCAGCAGTGTAGGCAGGGAAGGGAGCAATCAGCCCCAGCATTTT. Translated: CASSVGREGSNQPQHF.